The table lists the clone carrying this TCR beta chain with many counts. Its antigen is unknown. This entry comes from a study of T cell repertoires in cytomegalovirus infection. Study context: CMV infection together with matching HLA type was indicated by public TCR beta signatures. Overall study results and limits: Across the ex vivo response, the dominant clonotypes were HLA-C-restricted CMV-specific TCR beta clonotypes.

TCRdb used MiXCR to reprocess the reads, holding one entry per CDR3 protein. The data show fewer than 550,000 distinct CDR3 sequences, around 11% seen once. The sequence was obtained from a human donor in good health (CMV status not recorded). Some clones in this sample may be carry-over from other donors' samples. The sample comprised PBMCs.

CDR3 region: CASTQAGGGYYEQYF. The CDR3 DNA reads TGTGCCAGCACCCAGGCAGGCGGTGGATACTACGAGCAGTACTTC. V and J are TRBV6-1 and TRBJ2-7, with D unresolved. CDR3 size: 15 residues. Trimming took off 7 bases at V and 3 bases at J, with 19 bases between the two ends. CDR1 and CDR2 (germline): MNHNS, SASEGT.